What follows are 5 T cell receptor beta chains derived from one specimen sequenced in a study of cytomegalovirus exposure and HLA in healthy donors. 60 Vbeta and 13 Jbeta primers were used in PCR. Profiling relied on immunoSEQ multiplex PCR, and the TCRdb table lists in-frame clones only, not all of them. The sample holds roughly 80,000 clones, about 75% seen once. The sequencing sample was made of PBMCs. The receptors were gathered from a man between 60 and 75 years old in good health and CMV-seropositive.

The chain is built from TRBV6-5 and TRBJ2-7; TRBD1 matches 9 bases. The CDR3 has 15 residues. Looked up from germline, CDR1 is MNHEY and CDR2 is SVGAGI. V dropped 5 bases and J dropped 5; count of bases not matched to a gene: 10. This chain's CDR3 is CASSPKGTGWHEQYF. The DNA for the CDR3 is TGTGCCAGCAGTCCTAAGGGGACAGGGTGGCACGAGCAGTACTTC.

This clone was seen a handful of times. The CDR3 here is CASSLVGQGYEQYF. The CDR3 DNA follows: TGTGCCAGCAGCTTAGTGGGACAGGGCTACGAGCAGTACTTC. The chain links TRBV11-2 to TRBJ2-7; 9 positions agree with TRBD1. Trimming removed 1 base from V and 3 bases from J; junction bases left unmatched: 1. This CDR3 is 14 amino acids long. The germline CDR1 and CDR2 sequences are SGHAT and FQNNGV.

The CDR3 loop is CASSQPDRFYEQYF. The CDR3 DNA reads TGTGCCAGCAGTCAGCCCGACAGGTTCTACGAGCAGTACTTC. This chain uses TRBV6-6 with TRBJ2-5; a possible D gene is TRBD1 (6 bases). TRBJ2-7 matches the DNA end more closely, so the J call is doubtful. Per the germline V gene, CDR1 is MNHNY and CDR2 is SVGAGI (reference sequence). The CDR3 covers 14 residues.

The chain links TRBV5-5 to TRBJ1-1; possible D gene TRBD1, 6 bases. Trimming left V 7 bases short and J 7 bases short, with 11 bases between. The CDR3 has 11 residues. Germline CDR1 is SGHKS and CDR2 is YYEKEE (reference sequence). CDR3 sequence (DNA): TGTGCCAGCCGACAGGACATTGAAGCTTTCTTT. As protein: CASRQDIEAFF.

The chain couples TRBV30 to TRBJ2-2, with 13 bases fitting TRBD2. With 1 base clipped from V and 4 bases from J, the junction kept 9 bases outside the gene matches. CDR3 length: 18 residues. Germline V gene sequence: CDR1 GTSNPN, CDR2 SVGIG (reference sequence). As DNA, the CDR3 is TGTGCCTGGAGTGCCCCCCTGACTAGCGGGAGGAGCACCGGGGAGCTGTTTTTT. It translates to CAWSAPLTSGRSTGELFF.